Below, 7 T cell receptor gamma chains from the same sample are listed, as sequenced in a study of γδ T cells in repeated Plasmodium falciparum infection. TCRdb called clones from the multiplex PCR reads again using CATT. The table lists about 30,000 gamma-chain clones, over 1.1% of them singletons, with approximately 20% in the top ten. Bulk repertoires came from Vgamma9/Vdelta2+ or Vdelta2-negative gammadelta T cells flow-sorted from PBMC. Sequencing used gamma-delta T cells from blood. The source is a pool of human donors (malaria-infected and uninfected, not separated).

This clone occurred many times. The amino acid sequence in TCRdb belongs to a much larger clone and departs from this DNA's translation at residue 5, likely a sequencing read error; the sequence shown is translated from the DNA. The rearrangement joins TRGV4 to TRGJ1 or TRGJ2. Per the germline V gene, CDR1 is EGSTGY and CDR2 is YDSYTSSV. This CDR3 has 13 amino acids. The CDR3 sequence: CATWGGPILAKLF. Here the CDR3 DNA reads TGTGCCACCTGGGGTGGGCCGATCTTAGCCAAACTCTTT.

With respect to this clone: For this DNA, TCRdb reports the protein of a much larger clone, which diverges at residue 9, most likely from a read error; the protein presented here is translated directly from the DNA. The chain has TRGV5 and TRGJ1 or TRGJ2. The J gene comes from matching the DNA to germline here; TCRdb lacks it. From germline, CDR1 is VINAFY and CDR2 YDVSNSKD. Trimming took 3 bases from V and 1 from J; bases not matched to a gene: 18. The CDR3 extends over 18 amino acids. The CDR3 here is CATWDGVFPLGNYYKKLF. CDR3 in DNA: TGTGCCACCTGGGACGGGGTGTTCCCACTTGGAAATTATTATAAGAAACTCTTT.

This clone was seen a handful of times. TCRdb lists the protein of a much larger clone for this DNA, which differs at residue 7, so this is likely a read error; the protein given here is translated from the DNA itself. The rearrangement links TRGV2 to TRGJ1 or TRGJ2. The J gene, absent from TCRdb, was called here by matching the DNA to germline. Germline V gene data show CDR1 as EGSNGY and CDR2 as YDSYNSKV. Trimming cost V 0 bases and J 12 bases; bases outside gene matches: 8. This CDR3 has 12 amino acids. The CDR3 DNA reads TGTGCCACCTGGGACGGGCATAGTGCGAAACTCTTT. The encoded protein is CATWDGHSAKLF.

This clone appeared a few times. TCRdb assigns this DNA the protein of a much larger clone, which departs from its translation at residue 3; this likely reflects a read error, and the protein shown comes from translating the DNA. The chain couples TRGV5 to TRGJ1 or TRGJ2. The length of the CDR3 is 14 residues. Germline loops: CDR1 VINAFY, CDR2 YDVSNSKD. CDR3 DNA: TGTGCCCCCTGGGACAGGCCAGGTAGTTATAAGAAACTCTTT. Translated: CAPWDRPGSYKKLF.

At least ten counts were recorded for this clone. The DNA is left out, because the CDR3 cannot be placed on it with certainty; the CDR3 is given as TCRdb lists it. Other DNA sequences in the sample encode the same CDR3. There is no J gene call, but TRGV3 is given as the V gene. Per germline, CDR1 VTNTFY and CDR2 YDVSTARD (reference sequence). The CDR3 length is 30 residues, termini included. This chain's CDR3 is CATWDIIIRNSLAVEQHLLSQVSIGRIQHF.

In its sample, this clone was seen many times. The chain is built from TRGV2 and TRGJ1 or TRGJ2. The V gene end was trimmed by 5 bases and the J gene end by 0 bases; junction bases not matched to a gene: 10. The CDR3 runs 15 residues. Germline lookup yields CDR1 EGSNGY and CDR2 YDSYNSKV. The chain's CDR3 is CATWVAHSNYYKKLF. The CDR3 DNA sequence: TGTGCCACCTGGGTTGCTCATTCGAATTATTATAAGAAACTCTTT.

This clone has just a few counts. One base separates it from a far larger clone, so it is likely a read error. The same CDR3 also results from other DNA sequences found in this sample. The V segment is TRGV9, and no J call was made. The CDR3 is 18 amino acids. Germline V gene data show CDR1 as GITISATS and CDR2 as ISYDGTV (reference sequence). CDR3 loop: CALWEVQVVELGKKIKVF. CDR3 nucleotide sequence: TGTGCCTTGTGGGAGGTGCAAGTGGTGGAGTTGGGCAAAAAAATCAAGGTGTTT.